This paragraph covers one TCR beta chain sequence. This sample is drawn from a study of blood T cell repertoires in COVID-19. Study-wide context: Whether acute or convalescent, the COVID-19 samples came from the United States, Italy and Spain.

As handled by the study authors: Amplification with reference gene primers provided the estimates of nucleated cell counts. Data came from immunoSEQ multiplex PCR; TCRdb stores just in-frame clones and leaves some out. The DNA gave D and trimming, while V, J and clone size come from that table. The table includes about 200,000 clones, 80% detected once. The CDR3 is 12 amino acids. From germline, CDR1 is SQVTM and CDR2 ANQGSEA. V lost 6 bases to trimming and J lost 4 bases; unmatched junction nucleotides: 3. The clonotype originates from a woman aged 70 to 79 with acute or convalescent COVID-19. This chain uses TRBV29-1 with TRBJ2-3, with 8 bases lining up with TRBD2. What was sequenced was peripheral blood. The CDR3 DNA reads as TGCAGCGTCTGGCGGGAGGCAGATACGCAGTATTTT. This codes for CSVWREADTQYF.